The next 16 T cell receptor beta chains were all read from a single sample in a study of T cells in Graves' hyperthyroidism and ophthalmopathy. RNA transcripts provided the source from which TCR beta CDR3 regions were amplified. HTBI primers were the set used in a first-round RT-PCR of the TCR CDR3. Each CDR3 protein gets one entry after TCRdb re-called the multiplex PCR reads with MiXCR. This table holds approximately 400,000 distinct CDR3 sequences, approximately 13% found once. Sample: blood. The receptors were gathered from a man in his thirties or forties with Graves' hyperthyroidism that later progressed to Graves' ophthalmopathy.

The chain carries TRBV14 and TRBJ2-1; TRBD2 agrees at 12 bases. The CDR3 totals 18 residues. Germline-derived CDR1 and CDR2 are SGHDN and FVKESK. V lost 0 bases to trimming and J lost 8 bases; unmatched junction nucleotides: 11. CDR3 coding DNA: TGTGCCAGCAGCCAAGAGGAGACTAGCGGGGGTGCGGGCGATGAGCAGTTCTTC. Protein: CASSQEETSGGAGDEQFF.

Ten or more counts support this clonotype. The chain is built from TRBV28 and TRBJ1-2; the D is unclear. Trimming left V 5 bases short and J 4 bases short, with 14 bases between. This CDR3 spans 14 amino acids. In germline, CDR1 is MDHEN, CDR2 SYDVKM. CDR3 nucleotides: TGTGCCAGCAGTCTTGAGGCAGACCTCTATGGCTACACCTTC. Protein product: CASSLEADLYGYTF.

V is TRBV27 and J is TRBJ2-7, with a tentative D call TRBD1 (6 bases). Trimming removed 5 bases from V and 9 bases from J, with 11 bases in between. The CDR3 consists of 11 residues. The germline V gene encodes CDR1 MNHEY and CDR2 SMNVEV (reference sequence). CDR3 nucleotides: TGTGCCAGCAGTGAGGGGGTTGTGCAGTACTTC. It codes for CASSEGVVQYF.

There are a few counts of this clonotype. V gene TRBV9 combines with J gene TRBJ2-1, with D uncertain. The CDR3 is 15 residues long. Germline-derived CDR1 and CDR2 are SGDLS and YYNGEE. V lost 0 bases, J lost 2 bases, and 9 bases lay in between. The CDR3 is CASSVVGLTYNEQFF. CDR3 coding DNA: TGTGCCAGCAGCGTAGTGGGGTTGACCTACAATGAGCAGTTCTTC.

This chain uses TRBV6-4 with TRBJ2-2, with D perhaps being TRBD1 or TRBD2 (5 bases each). In germline, CDR1 is MRHNA, CDR2 SNTAGT. CDR3 length: 13 residues. Trimming pared 4 bases from V and 3 bases from J, leaving 6 bases between. The CDR3 nucleotides are TGTGCCAGCAGTGGAGGGGACACCGGGGAGCTGTTTTTT. It is translated as CASSGGDTGELFF.

This clonotype was detected only a few times. The chain combines TRBV5-1 with TRBJ2-2, with a weak D call TRBD1 (6 bases). This CDR3 has 15 amino acids. V dropped 0 bases and J dropped 4 bases, with 10 bases sitting between them. Germline values: CDR1 SGHRS, CDR2 YFSETQ. CDR3 in amino acids: CASSLGDISTGELFF. In DNA form, the CDR3 reads TGCGCCAGCAGCTTGGGGGACATAAGCACCGGGGAGCTGTTTTTT.

The table lists this clonotype with a few counts. One junction end does not reproduce the germline sequence, and a read error may be involved. The CDR3 loop is CSVRGHRRDEQFF. In DNA form, the CDR3 reads TGCAGTGTTAGAGGGCACCGACGGGATGAGCAGTTCTTC. The chain carries TRBV20-1 and TRBJ2-1, with D tentatively TRBD2 (5 bases). CDR1 is DFQATT and CDR2 is SNEGSKA in the germline V gene (reference sequence). This CDR3 spans 13 amino acids.

At least ten counts were recorded for this clonotype. The rearrangement uses TRBV14 and TRBJ2-7, with D tentatively TRBD2 (6 bases). The CDR3 spans 14 residues. V dropped 0 bases and J dropped 7 bases, with 13 bases sitting between them. Germline lookup yields CDR1 SGHDN and CDR2 FVKESK. The CDR3 spells CASSQDPPGREQYF. In DNA, the CDR3 is TGTGCCAGCAGCCAAGATCCCCCAGGGAGGGAGCAGTACTTC.

This clonotype was found many times. The V call is TRBV7-9, the J call TRBJ2-3, with a possible D match to TRBD1 (6 bases). Trimming stripped 5 bases from V and 4 bases from J, with 16 bases between. From germline, CDR1 is SEHNR and CDR2 FQNEAQ (reference sequence). The CDR3 sequence is 15 residues long. In DNA, the CDR3 is TGTGCCAGCAGCCTCGCCAGGGGTGCGTCAGATACGCAGTATTTT. Its translation: CASSLARGASDTQYF.

This clonotype was counted a few times. The rearrangement uses TRBV3-1 and TRBJ2-7, with 10 bases fitting TRBD1. From germline, CDR1 is LGHDT and CDR2 YNNKEL (reference sequence). This CDR3 comprises 15 residues. V gave up 5 bases and J gave up 1 base; unmatched junction bases: 5. The CDR3 here is CASSRRGQGSYEQYF. The CDR3 coding sequence is TGTGCCAGCAGCAGAAGGGGACAGGGGTCCTACGAGCAGTACTTC.

This clonotype was detected many times. V and J are TRBV5-6 and TRBJ2-3; D is unresolved. Germline values: CDR1 SGHDT, CDR2 YYEEEE. V was pared by 4 bases and J by 3 bases, with 6 bases between. This CDR3 region has 12 residues. The CDR3: CASSRGTDTQYF. Here the CDR3 DNA reads TGTGCCAGCAGCCGAGGTACAGATACGCAGTATTTT.

This clonotype was seen ten or more times. This chain connects TRBV5-1 to TRBJ2-1; D possibly matches TRBD1 or TRBD2 (5 bases each). V was shortened by 4 bases and J by 5 bases, with 19 bases between the two germline ends. In germline, CDR1 is SGHRS, CDR2 YFSETQ. This CDR3 comprises 16 residues. CDR3 DNA: TGCGCCAGCAGCCCCTTGGGGGTCCCCACACACAATGAGCAGTTCTTC. Translating it yields CASSPLGVPTHNEQFF. The variable domain in full, completed from reference TRBV5-1 and TRBJ2-1, reads KAGVTQTPRYLIKTRGQQVTLSCSPISGHRSVSWYQQTPGQGLQFLFEYFSETQRNKGNFPGRFSGRQFSNSRSEMNVSTLELGDSALYLCASSPLGVPTHNEQFFGPGTRLTVL.

The chain links TRBV19 to TRBJ1-1; D unclear. From germline, CDR1 is LNHDA and CDR2 SQIVND (reference sequence). V dropped 3 bases and J dropped 0 bases, with 8 bases sitting between them. The CDR3 runs 14 residues. CDR3 sequence reads: CASSIGILNTEAFF. As DNA, the CDR3 is TGTGCCAGTAGTATTGGGATATTGAACACTGAAGCTTTCTTT.

This clonotype was seen only a few times. The CDR3 protein is CASSLAGDSTDTQYF. CDR3 coding DNA: TGTGCCAGCAGTCTAGCGGGGGACTCCACAGATACGCAGTATTTT. This chain connects TRBV28 to TRBJ2-3; TRBD2 agrees at 10 bases. The CDR3 extends over 15 amino acids. Germline V gene lookup returns CDR1 MDHEN and CDR2 SYDVKM. J lost 2 bases, V lost 5 bases, and 4 bases had no gene match.

This clonotype was observed at least ten times. This chain uses TRBV6-1 with TRBJ2-3; D is undetermined. This CDR3 contains 13 residues. Germline CDR1 is MNHNS and CDR2 is SASEGT. Trimming removed 5 bases at V and 1 base at J, with 7 bases between. The chain's CDR3 is CASSFPGTDTQYF. The DNA for the CDR3 is TGTGCCAGCAGTTTCCCGGGCACAGATACGCAGTATTTT.

As regards this clonotype: The missing conserved phenylalanine or tryptophan at the end of this CDR3 makes a read error likely. V and J are TRBV4-1 and TRBJ1-1, with no clear D. The germline CDR1 and CDR2 sequences are MGHRA and YSYEKL. V was clipped by 6 bases and J by 5 bases, with 7 bases between them. This CDR3 region has 11 residues. This chain's CDR3 is CASRRGTEAFL. CDR3 DNA sequence: TGCGCCAGCAGGCGTGGGACTGAAGCTTTCCTT.